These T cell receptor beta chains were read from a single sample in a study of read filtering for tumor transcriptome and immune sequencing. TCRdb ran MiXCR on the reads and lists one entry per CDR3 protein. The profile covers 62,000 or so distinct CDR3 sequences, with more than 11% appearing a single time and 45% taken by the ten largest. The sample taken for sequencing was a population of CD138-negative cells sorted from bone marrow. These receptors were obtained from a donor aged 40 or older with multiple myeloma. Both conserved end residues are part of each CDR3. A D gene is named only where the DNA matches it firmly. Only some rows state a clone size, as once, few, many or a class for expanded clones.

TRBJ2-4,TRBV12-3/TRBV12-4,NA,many,TGTGCCAGCAGTGTGCAGGGTTACATTCAGTACTTC,CASSVQGYIQYF
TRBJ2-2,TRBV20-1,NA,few,TGCAGTGCCAAGGGACAGAACACCGGGGAGCTGTTTTTT,CSAKGQNTGELFF
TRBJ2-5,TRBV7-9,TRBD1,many,TGTGCCAGCAGCTCAAGGGGGCCAGAGACCCAGTACTTC,CASSSRGPETQYF
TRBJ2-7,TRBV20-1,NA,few,TGCAGTGCCCCCGGGATGATGCGAAGACCCGAGCAGTACTTC,CSAPGMMRRPEQYF
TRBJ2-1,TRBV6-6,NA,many,TGTGCCAGCAGTTACGGCGAGCAGTTCTTC,CASSYGEQFF
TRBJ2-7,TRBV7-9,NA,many,TGTGCCAGCAGCTTAGGGGTAAAAGACTACGAGCAGTACTTC,CASSLGVKDYEQYF
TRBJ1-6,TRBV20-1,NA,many,TGCAGTGCTAGAATCGGGGACTCCTCCTATAATTCACCCCTCCACTTT,CSARIGDSSYNSPLHF
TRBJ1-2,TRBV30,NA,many,TGTGCCTGGAGAGGGGGGGCGTATGGCTACACCTTC,CAWRGGAYGYTF
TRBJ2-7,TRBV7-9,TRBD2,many,TGTGCCAGCAGCTTGGGACTAGCGGGAGGTCGGGAGCAGTACTTC,CASSLGLAGGREQYF
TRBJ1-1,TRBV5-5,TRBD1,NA,TGTGCCAGCAGCTTGTTTAGTGGGACAGGGGACACTGAAGCTTTCTTT,CASSLFSGTGDTEAFF
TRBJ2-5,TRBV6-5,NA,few,TGTGCCAGCAGTTACTCGAACTACCCCAGGGCCCAGTACTTC,CASSYSNYPRAQYF
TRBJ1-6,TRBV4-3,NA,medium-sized,TGCGCCAGCAGCCAAGATCGGGCTTCGGCGGATTCACCCCTCCACTTT,CASSQDRASADSPLHF
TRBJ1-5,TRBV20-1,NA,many,TGCAGTGCTAGAGATGTACAGGGAGAGGGCAATCAGCCCCAGCATTTT,CSARDVQGEGNQPQHF
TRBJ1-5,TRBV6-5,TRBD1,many,TGTGCCAGCAGTTATGGCAGGGGGCGAAATCAGCCCCAGCATTTT,CASSYGRGRNQPQHF
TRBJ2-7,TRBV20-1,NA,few,TGCAGTGCTACCAGTAGGGGTCGCTCCTACGAGCAGTACTTC,CSATSRGRSYEQYF
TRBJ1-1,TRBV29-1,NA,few,TGCAGCGGACTCAGACAGACGAACACTGAAGCTTTCTTT,CSGLRQTNTEAFF
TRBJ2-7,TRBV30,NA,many,TGTGCCTGGAGTCCCCAGCGGCAGGGCGAGCAGTACTTC,CAWSPQRQGEQYF
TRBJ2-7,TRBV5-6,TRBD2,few,TGTGCCAGCAGCCCAAACCCCAGGGGCCTAGCGGGACTAAGCTACTACAAGCAGTACTTC,CASSPNPRGLAGLSYYKQYF
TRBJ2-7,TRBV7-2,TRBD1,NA,TGTGCCAGCAGCCCCGCCGGACAGGCGTACGAGCAGTACTTC,CASSPAGQAYEQYF
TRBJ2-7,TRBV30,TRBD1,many,TGTGCCTGGAGAAAACCGGGACAGGGGTCCCGCGAGCAGTACTTC,CAWRKPGQGSREQYF
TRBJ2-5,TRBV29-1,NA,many,TGCAGCGTTGAAGAAAACCATGGAGAGACCCAGTACTTC,CSVEENHGETQYF